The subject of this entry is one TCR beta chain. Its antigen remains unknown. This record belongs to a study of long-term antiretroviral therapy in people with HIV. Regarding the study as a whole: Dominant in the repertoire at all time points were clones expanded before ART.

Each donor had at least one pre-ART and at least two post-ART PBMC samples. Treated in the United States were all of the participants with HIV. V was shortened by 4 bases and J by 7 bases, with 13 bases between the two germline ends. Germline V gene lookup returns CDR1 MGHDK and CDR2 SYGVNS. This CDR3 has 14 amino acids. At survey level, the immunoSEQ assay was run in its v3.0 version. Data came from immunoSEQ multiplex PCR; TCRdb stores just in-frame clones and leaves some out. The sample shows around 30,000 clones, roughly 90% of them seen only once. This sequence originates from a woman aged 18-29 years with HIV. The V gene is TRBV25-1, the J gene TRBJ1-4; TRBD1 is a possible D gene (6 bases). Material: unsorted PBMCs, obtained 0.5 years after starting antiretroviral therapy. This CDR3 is CASSATQGSEKLFF. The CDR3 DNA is TGTGCCAGCAGTGCTACACAGGGTAGTGAAAAACTGTTTTTT.